These T cell receptor beta chains were read from a single sample in a study of T cells in Graves' hyperthyroidism and ophthalmopathy. Each CDR3 protein is one row after TCRdb ran MiXCR on the multiplex PCR reads. The sample includes 300,000 or so distinct CDR3 sequences, over 20% of them seen just once. Sequencing was carried out using blood. Receptors were obtained from a woman between 50 and 59 years old with Graves' hyperthyroidism. The CDR3 runs from the conserved cysteine through the conserved F or W. Each record gives: D gene, J gene, V gene, clone size, CDR3 DNA, CDR3 protein. A D gene is named only where the DNA matches it firmly. Clone sizes are given selectively: once, few, many, or a class where the clone is expanded.

d_call: TRBD1
j_call: TRBJ1-5
v_call: TRBV12-3/TRBV12-4
clone_size: many
cdr3_nt: TGTGCCAGCAGTTCCGGACAGGGAGGGGATCAGCCCCAGCATTTT
cdr3_aa: CASSSGQGGDQPQHF

d_call: .
j_call: TRBJ2-2
v_call: TRBV11-2
clone_size: few
cdr3_nt: TGTGCCAGCAGCTTACCCCATCAAAGTGTGATCGGGGAGCTGTTTTTT
cdr3_aa: CASSLPHQSVIGELFF

d_call: .
j_call: TRBJ2-7
v_call: TRBV30
clone_size: .
cdr3_nt: TGTGCCAGTCAGACTCGTTCCTACGAGCAGTACTTC
cdr3_aa: CASQTRSYEQYF

d_call: .
j_call: TRBJ2-2
v_call: TRBV19
clone_size: .
cdr3_nt: TGTGCCAGTCAAAAAGCTCAGGGGCGCGCCGGGGAGCTGTTTTTT
cdr3_aa: CASQKAQGRAGELFF

d_call: .
j_call: TRBJ1-6
v_call: TRBV20-1
clone_size: .
cdr3_nt: TGCAGTGCCAACATCGGTGGCAGGGATTCACCCCTCCACTTT
cdr3_aa: CSANIGGRDSPLHF

d_call: .
j_call: TRBJ1-1
v_call: TRBV4-1
clone_size: many
cdr3_nt: TGCGCCAGCAGCCAAGAGAGGCGGACGAGCACTGAAGCTTTCTTT
cdr3_aa: CASSQERRTSTEAFF

d_call: .
j_call: TRBJ1-6
v_call: TRBV5-6
clone_size: .
cdr3_nt: TGTGCCAGCAGGACTCAAGGACAGATTAATTCACCCCTCCACTTT
cdr3_aa: CASRTQGQINSPLHF

d_call: TRBD2
j_call: TRBJ2-7
v_call: TRBV6-1
clone_size: many
cdr3_nt: TGTGCCAGCAGCCACGGGGTAGCGGGAGTGGGCGAGCAGTACTTC
cdr3_aa: CASSHGVAGVGEQYF

d_call: TRBD2
j_call: TRBJ2-7
v_call: TRBV3-1
clone_size: many
cdr3_nt: TGTGCCAGCAGCCAAGGGCGACTAGCGGGAGTCGGCGAGCAGTACTTC
cdr3_aa: CASSQGRLAGVGEQYF

d_call: .
j_call: TRBJ2-7
v_call: TRBV3-1
clone_size: few
cdr3_nt: TGTGCCAGCAGCCACCCCAGGGGAGCGGGCTACGAGCAGTACTTC
cdr3_aa: CASSHPRGAGYEQYF

d_call: .
j_call: TRBJ2-5
v_call: TRBV29-1
clone_size: many
cdr3_nt: TGCAGCGTTGAAGAGGTTAGCGTGCAGACCCAGTACTTC
cdr3_aa: CSVEEVSVQTQYF

d_call: .
j_call: TRBJ1-1
v_call: TRBV6-4
clone_size: many
cdr3_nt: TGTGCCAGCAGTGAACGGGGACTTGGTTCCATGAACACTGAAGCTTTCTTT
cdr3_aa: CASSERGLGSMNTEAFF

d_call: .
j_call: TRBJ2-2
v_call: TRBV18
clone_size: few
cdr3_nt: TGTGCCAGCTCACCAAAGTGGGGTCAGGACACCGGGGAGCTGTTTTTT
cdr3_aa: CASSPKWGQDTGELFF

d_call: .
j_call: TRBJ1-1
v_call: TRBV18
clone_size: many
cdr3_nt: TGTGCCAGCTCACTTCTAGAACTTAACACTGAAGCTTTCTTT
cdr3_aa: CASSLLELNTEAFF

d_call: .
j_call: TRBJ2-2
v_call: TRBV6-1
clone_size: .
cdr3_nt: TGTGCCAGCACCCAGGGGGGTTACACCGGGGAGCTGTTTTTT
cdr3_aa: CASTQGGYTGELFF

d_call: .
j_call: TRBJ1-3
v_call: TRBV6-1
clone_size: .
cdr3_nt: TGTGCCAGCAGAACCTTCAGGGTAAACCTCGGAAACACCATATATTTT
cdr3_aa: CASRTFRVNLGNTIYF

d_call: .
j_call: TRBJ1-5
v_call: TRBV30
clone_size: many
cdr3_nt: TGTGCCTGGAGTCAAGGGGCATTTAGCAATCAGCCCCAGCATTTT
cdr3_aa: CAWSQGAFSNQPQHF

d_call: .
j_call: TRBJ1-5
v_call: TRBV28
clone_size: many
cdr3_nt: TGTGCCAGCAGACAGGAGGACCAGCCCCAGCATTTT
cdr3_aa: CASRQEDQPQHF

d_call: TRBD2
j_call: TRBJ2-5
v_call: TRBV5-4
clone_size: few
cdr3_nt: TGTGCCAGCAGGGACGGACTAGCGGGAGTTAGGAAGACCCAGTACTTC
cdr3_aa: CASRDGLAGVRKTQYF

d_call: .
j_call: TRBJ2-1
v_call: TRBV11-2
clone_size: many
cdr3_nt: TGTGCCAGCAGCTTAGGACAGGTGGAGAATGAGCAGTTCTTC
cdr3_aa: CASSLGQVENEQFF

d_call: TRBD1
j_call: TRBJ1-5
v_call: TRBV28
clone_size: .
cdr3_nt: TGTGCCAGCAGATGGACAGGGGGCAATCAGCCCCAGCATTTT
cdr3_aa: CASRWTGGNQPQHF

d_call: .
j_call: TRBJ2-3
v_call: TRBV5-4
clone_size: .
cdr3_nt: TGTGCCAGCAGCTTACAAAGCACAGATACGCAGTATTTT
cdr3_aa: CASSLQSTDTQYF

d_call: TRBD1
j_call: TRBJ2-5
v_call: TRBV7-9
clone_size: .
cdr3_nt: TGTGCCAGCAGCTCACAGGCAGGGGGCCAAGAGACCCAGTACTTC
cdr3_aa: CASSSQAGGQETQYF

d_call: TRBD1
j_call: TRBJ2-3
v_call: TRBV20-1
clone_size: .
cdr3_nt: TGCAGTGCTCCCCGACAGGGGAGGACAGATACGCAGTATTTT
cdr3_aa: CSAPRQGRTDTQYF

d_call: .
j_call: TRBJ2-3
v_call: TRBV12-3/TRBV12-4
clone_size: many
cdr3_nt: TGTGCCAGCAGTCCCGACAGGCTGGGTATCGATACGCAGTATTTT
cdr3_aa: CASSPDRLGIDTQYF

d_call: .
j_call: TRBJ2-6
v_call: TRBV6-1
clone_size: few
cdr3_nt: TGTGCCAGCAGTGAAGACTCTGGGGCCAACGTCCTGACTTTC
cdr3_aa: CASSEDSGANVLTF

d_call: .
j_call: TRBJ1-5
v_call: TRBV5-1
clone_size: few
cdr3_nt: TGCGCCAGCAGCTTGGTGGGGGAAGGTAGCAATCAGCCCCAGCATTTT
cdr3_aa: CASSLVGEGSNQPQHF

d_call: TRBD2
j_call: TRBJ2-2
v_call: TRBV7-2
clone_size: many
cdr3_nt: TGTGCCAGCAGACAAAGCGGGGGGAACACCGGGGAGCTGTTTTTT
cdr3_aa: CASRQSGGNTGELFF

d_call: TRBD2
j_call: TRBJ2-3
v_call: TRBV6-1
clone_size: many
cdr3_nt: TGTGCCAGCAGCGGGGGGGTCACAGATACGCAGTATTTT
cdr3_aa: CASSGGVTDTQYF

d_call: TRBD1
j_call: TRBJ1-6
v_call: TRBV20-1
clone_size: many
cdr3_nt: TGCAGTGCTAGACAGGGGGTTAATTCACCCCTCCACTTT
cdr3_aa: CSARQGVNSPLHF

d_call: .
j_call: TRBJ2-1
v_call: TRBV29-1
clone_size: .
cdr3_nt: TGCAGCGTTGACGTCGACAGGAGAAATGAGCAGTTCTTC
cdr3_aa: CSVDVDRRNEQFF

d_call: TRBD2
j_call: TRBJ2-1
v_call: TRBV9
clone_size: few
cdr3_nt: TGTGCCAGCAGCGTGGGTTTAGCGGGGCTCTCCTACAATGAGCAGTTCTTC
cdr3_aa: CASSVGLAGLSYNEQFF

d_call: .
j_call: TRBJ2-5
v_call: TRBV2
clone_size: .
cdr3_nt: TGTGCCAGCGGTGACAGATGGGAGACCCAGTACTTC
cdr3_aa: CASGDRWETQYF

d_call: .
j_call: TRBJ2-7
v_call: TRBV30
clone_size: many
cdr3_nt: TGTGCCTGGAACAGGGGGGGACCCTACGAGCAGTACTTC
cdr3_aa: CAWNRGGPYEQYF

d_call: .
j_call: TRBJ2-5
v_call: TRBV7-3
clone_size: .
cdr3_nt: TGTGCCAGCAGCTTAACCAGGGGGGGAGAGACCCAGTACTTC
cdr3_aa: CASSLTRGGETQYF

d_call: .
j_call: TRBJ2-1
v_call: TRBV11-3
clone_size: many
cdr3_nt: TGTGCCAGCAGCCTGCAACACGGGGGTTCTGAGCAGTTCTTC
cdr3_aa: CASSLQHGGSEQFF

d_call: TRBD2
j_call: TRBJ2-7
v_call: TRBV18
clone_size: many
cdr3_nt: TGTGCCAGCTCACCACGGCGACTAGCGGCCTCCTACGAGCAGTACTTC
cdr3_aa: CASSPRRLAASYEQYF

d_call: TRBD1
j_call: TRBJ2-1
v_call: TRBV5-1
clone_size: many
cdr3_nt: TGCGCCAGCAGCTTCCGGGACAGGGTAATCAATGAGCAGTTCTTC
cdr3_aa: CASSFRDRVINEQFF

d_call: .
j_call: TRBJ1-1
v_call: TRBV18
clone_size: many
cdr3_nt: TGTGCCAGCTCATCATTAGGGGCAGGGAGCACTGAAGCTTTCTTT
cdr3_aa: CASSSLGAGSTEAFF

d_call: .
j_call: TRBJ2-3
v_call: TRBV27
clone_size: .
cdr3_nt: TGTGCCAGCTGGCTTGCGGGGGCCGCAGATACGCAGTATTTT
cdr3_aa: CASWLAGAADTQYF

d_call: .
j_call: TRBJ1-2
v_call: TRBV2
clone_size: many
cdr3_nt: TGTGCCAGCCGGAGGGAGGACAACTATGGCTACACCTTC
cdr3_aa: CASRREDNYGYTF

d_call: .
j_call: TRBJ2-2
v_call: TRBV9
clone_size: few
cdr3_nt: TGTGCCAGCAGCGTAGGTTTCAACACCGGGGAGCTGTTTTTT
cdr3_aa: CASSVGFNTGELFF

d_call: TRBD1
j_call: TRBJ2-2
v_call: TRBV20-1
clone_size: many
cdr3_nt: TGCAGTGCTAGAAAAACAGGGGGCTTCGCCGGGGAGCTGTTTTTT
cdr3_aa: CSARKTGGFAGELFF

d_call: .
j_call: TRBJ2-7
v_call: TRBV7-9
clone_size: .
cdr3_nt: TGTGCCAGCAGCTTTACTCAGGGTTACGAGCAGTACTTC
cdr3_aa: CASSFTQGYEQYF

d_call: .
j_call: TRBJ2-5
v_call: TRBV15
clone_size: .
cdr3_nt: TGTGCCACCAGCAGAGAATCGGTGGGGGAGACCCAGTACTTC
cdr3_aa: CATSRESVGETQYF

d_call: .
j_call: TRBJ2-1
v_call: TRBV24-1
clone_size: .
cdr3_nt: TGTGCCACCAGTGACTTTACAAGGTCCCACAATGAGCAGTTCTTC
cdr3_aa: CATSDFTRSHNEQFF